The rows below give T cell receptor beta chains drawn from one sample of a study of cytomegalovirus exposure and HLA in healthy donors. TCRdb's table, derived via immunoSEQ multiplex PCR, lists solely in-frame clones and lacks some. The data hold about 130,000 clones, with under 85% observed a single time. The sample was PBMCs. Receptors originate from a male donor in good health and CMV-seropositive. Both conserved end residues are part of each CDR3. A D gene is named only where the DNA matches it firmly. Rows may omit the clone size; those that give it use once, few, many or a size class.

clone size,V gene,J gene,D gene,CDR3 protein,CDR3 DNA
-,TRBV7-2,TRBJ1-3,TRBD1,CASSSTQGATGNTIYF,TGTGCCAGCAGCTCCACGCAGGGGGCGACAGGAAACACCATATATTTT
-,TRBV28,TRBJ1-2,-,CASSFIARGYGYTF,TGTGCCAGCAGTTTTATTGCCAGGGGCTATGGCTACACCTTC
-,TRBV6-1,TRBJ1-5,-,CASSPGQLNQPQHF,TGTGCCAGCTCCCCCGGACAGCTTAATCAGCCCCAGCATTTT
-,TRBV30,TRBJ2-2,TRBD2,CAWSNGGAGELFF,TGTGCCTGGAGTAACGGGGGGGCCGGGGAGCTGTTTTTT
-,TRBV9,TRBJ2-2,-,CASKAGNTGELFF,TGTGCCAGCAAAGCAGGGAACACCGGGGAGCTGTTTTTT
-,TRBV5-4,TRBJ2-7,TRBD1,CARERGQGSHEQYF,TGTGCCAGAGAGAGGGGACAGGGATCCCACGAGCAGTACTTC
-,TRBV18,TRBJ1-5,TRBD1,CASSPPAGGQHF,TGTGCCAGCTCACCACCGGCAGGGGGCCAGCATTTT
once,TRBV19,TRBJ2-1,TRBD2,CASSTLAGVYNEQFF,TGTGCCAGTAGCACCCTAGCGGGAGTCTACAATGAGCAGTTCTTC
few,TRBV4-2,TRBJ2-1,-,CASSPSGRAEYNEQFF,TGTGCCAGCAGCCCCTCGGGTCGAGCGGAATACAATGAGCAGTTCTTC
-,TRBV6-1,TRBJ1-1,-,CASRVDRVNTEAFF,TGTGCCAGCAGGGTTGACAGAGTGAACACTGAAGCTTTCTTT
-,TRBV5-1,TRBJ2-2,TRBD1,CASHLGQGNTGELFF,TGCGCCAGCCACCTAGGACAGGGGAACACCGGGGAGCTGTTTTTT
few,TRBV18,TRBJ1-2,TRBD1,CASSYSGTDYYGYTF,TGTGCCAGCTCATACTCCGGGACAGACTACTATGGCTACACCTTC
-,TRBV5-1,TRBJ2-7,-,CASSLAGGLPYEQYF,TGCGCCAGCAGCTTGGCTGGGGGACTCCCTTACGAGCAGTACTTC
-,TRBV19,TRBJ2-3,TRBD2,CASSIGLGGTDTQYF,TGTGCCAGTAGTATCGGACTAGGGGGCACAGATACGCAGTATTTT
-,TRBV5-6,TRBJ2-1,TRBD2,CASSLYPVLAGYDNEQFF,TGTGCCAGCAGCCTATACCCCGTACTAGCGGGTTATGACAATGAGCAGTTCTTC
-,TRBV7-9,TRBJ2-2,-,CASSWSGGWAGELFF,TGTGCCAGCAGCTGGTCTGGAGGTTGGGCCGGGGAGCTGTTTTTT
-,TRBV6-5,TRBJ1-4,TRBD1,CASRDGTEGFEKLFF,TGTGCCAGCAGAGACGGGACAGAGGGTTTTGAAAAACTGTTTTTT
-,TRBV5-6,TRBJ2-7,TRBD2,CASNRGGRRDVF,TGTGCCAGCAACCGGGGCGGGAGGCGGGATGTCTTC
-,TRBV5-6,TRBJ2-7,TRBD2,CASSVVSGRAYEQYF,TGTGCCAGCAGCGTGGTTAGCGGGAGGGCCTACGAGCAGTACTTC
-,TRBV5-4,TRBJ2-2,TRBD2,CASSGTGTSGGGRGTGELFF,TGTGCCAGCTCCGGGACAGGCACTAGCGGGGGGGGAAGAGGCACCGGGGAGCTGTTTTTT
once,TRBV9,TRBJ2-2,-,CASSVAIGGGDTGELFF,TGTGCCAGCAGCGTAGCAATTGGGGGCGGTGACACCGGGGAGCTGTTTTTT
-,TRBV7-9,TRBJ2-2,-,CSSSLAPGSGTGELFF,TGTTCCAGCAGCTTAGCCCCGGGGTCGGGGACCGGGGAGCTGTTTTTT
-,TRBV5-1,TRBJ1-2,-,CASSQSGGDYGYTF,TGCGCCAGCAGCCAGTCCGGGGGGGACTATGGCTACACCTTC
few,TRBV19,TRBJ2-3,-,CASRGLILADTQYF,TGTGCCAGTAGAGGACTGATCCTGGCAGATACGCAGTATTTT
-,TRBV28,TRBJ1-1,-,CASTPPRNTEAFF,TGTGCCAGCACCCCCCCCCGGAACACTGAAGCTTTCTTT
-,TRBV7-9,TRBJ1-2,-,CASSVSGTPNYGYTF,TGTGCCAGCAGCGTTTCCGGGACTCCCAACTATGGCTACACCTTC
few,TRBV6-1,TRBJ2-2,-,CASSALTGRDAGELFF,TGTGCCAGCAGTGCTCTCACGGGCAGGGATGCCGGGGAGCTGTTTTTT
-,TRBV6-6,TRBJ1-4,TRBD1,CATVETLQGWEKLFF,TGTGCCACCGTTGAAACGTTACAGGGGTGGGAAAAACTGTTTTTT
-,TRBV6-5,TRBJ1-1,-,CATGGGYTEAFF,TGTGCCACCGGGGGAGGGTACACTGAAGCTTTCTTT
-,TRBV7-9,TRBJ2-7,-,CASSLGAGLSSYEQYF,TGTGCCAGCAGCTTAGGGGCAGGGTTAAGCTCCTACGAGCAGTACTTC
-,TRBV5-6,TRBJ1-2,-,CASSVGGGQGYTF,TGTGCCAGCAGCGTTGGGGGGGGCCAAGGCTACACCTTC
few,TRBV27,TRBJ2-5,-,CASSLPTGMETQYF,TGTGCCAGCAGTTTACCTACAGGGATGGAGACCCAGTACTTC
-,TRBV7-9,TRBJ1-1,-,CASSFRDTEAFF,TGTGCCAGCAGCTTCCGAGACACTGAAGCTTTCTTT
-,TRBV11-2,TRBJ2-5,-,CASSLEWRDVQYF,TGTGCCAGCAGCTTAGAGTGGAGAGACGTCCAGTACTTC
once,TRBV25-1,TRBJ2-3,-,CASSEGGRVITDTQYF,TGTGCCAGCAGTGAGGGAGGCAGGGTAATCACAGATACGCAGTATTTT
-,TRBV7-9,TRBJ2-3,TRBD1,CASRTGSVGTTQYF,TGTGCCAGCAGGACAGGGAGCGTAGGTACTACGCAGTATTTT
-,TRBV7-9,TRBJ1-4,TRBD1,CASSLTRGATNEKLFF,TGTGCCAGCAGTTTAACCAGGGGGGCAACTAATGAAAAACTGTTTTTT
-,TRBV28,TRBJ2-7,-,CASSLRYEQYF,TGTGCCAGCAGTCTCCGGTACGAGCAGTACTTC
-,TRBV2,TRBJ2-5,TRBD2,CASSGLAGAQETQYF,TGTGCCAGCAGTGGTCTAGCGGGGGCTCAAGAGACCCAGTACTTC
few,TRBV27,TRBJ2-7,TRBD2,CASSFSWSSGYEQYF,TGTGCCAGCAGTTTTTCCTGGTCTAGCGGCTACGAGCAGTACTTC
-,TRBV7-9,TRBJ2-3,-,CSSSSTGPGTDTQYF,TGTTCCAGCAGCTCCACAGGGCCGGGCACAGATACGCAGTATTTT
-,TRBV25-1,TRBJ1-4,-,CARHRGGSNEKLFF,TGTGCCCGACATAGGGGGGGGTCTAATGAAAAACTGTTTTTT
-,TRBV27,TRBJ2-3,-,CASSLDYLGTDTQYF,TGTGCCAGCAGTTTGGACTATCTTGGCACAGATACGCAGTATTTT
-,TRBV5-1,TRBJ2-2,TRBD2,CASSRMGGSAGELFF,TGCGCCAGCAGCCGAATGGGAGGGTCAGCCGGGGAGCTGTTTTTT
once,TRBV2,TRBJ2-4,-,CASSEALEGTKNSQYF,TGTGCCAGCAGTGAAGCGCTTGAGGGAACCAAAAACAGTCAGTACTTC
-,TRBV5-1,TRBJ2-7,-,CASSREGPSYEQYF,TGCGCCAGTAGCAGAGAGGGCCCCTCCTACGAGCAGTACTTC